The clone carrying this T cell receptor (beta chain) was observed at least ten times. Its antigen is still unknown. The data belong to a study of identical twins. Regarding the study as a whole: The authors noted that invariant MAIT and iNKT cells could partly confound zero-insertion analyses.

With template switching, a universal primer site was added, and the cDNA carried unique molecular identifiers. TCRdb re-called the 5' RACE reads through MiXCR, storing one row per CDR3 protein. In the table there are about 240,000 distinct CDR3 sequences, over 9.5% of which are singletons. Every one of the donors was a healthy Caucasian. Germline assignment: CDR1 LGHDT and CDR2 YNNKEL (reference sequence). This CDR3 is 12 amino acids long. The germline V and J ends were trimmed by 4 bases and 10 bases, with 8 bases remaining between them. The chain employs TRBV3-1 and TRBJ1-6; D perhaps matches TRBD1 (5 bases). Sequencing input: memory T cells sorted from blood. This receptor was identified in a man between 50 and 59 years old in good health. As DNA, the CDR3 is TGTGCCAGCAGCCCTGAGGGGTCACCCCTCCACTTT. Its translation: CASSPEGSPLHF.